Following are 27 T cell receptor beta chains from one sample sequenced in a study of shared clonotypes between healthy human individuals. Clones were read by immunoSEQ multiplex PCR, and TCRdb kept only the in-frame ones, dropping some. The sample carries around 1.5 million clones, approximately 98% recorded once. Sequenced input: naive CD4+ T cells sorted from blood. Subset of the sample: CD45RA+ positively selected. The receptor set was obtained from a man aged 25 to 40 in good health.

This chain uses TRBV5-1 with TRBJ2-7, with TRBD2 as a possible D gene (6 bases). Germline V gives CDR1 SGHRS, CDR2 YFSETQ. The CDR3 length is 15 residues. Trimming pared 3 bases from V and 4 bases from J, leaving 17 bases between. The CDR3 DNA is TGCGCCAGCAGCTCAGAGAGACTAGTCACGTACGAGCAGTACTTC. Amino acids: CASSSERLVTYEQYF.

This chain links TRBV7-2 with TRBJ2-7; D gene unclear. The germline CDR1 and CDR2 sequences are SGHTA and FQGNSA. CDR3 length: 14 amino acids. The V gene lost 5 bases and the J gene lost 3 bases, with 14 bases spanning the gap. The CDR3 region is CASSLLFRRYEQYF. CDR3 coding DNA: TGTGCCAGCAGCCTACTCTTTCGTCGCTACGAGCAGTACTTC. Full variable domain (remainder filled in from reference TRBV7-2 and TRBJ2-7): GAGVSQSPSNKVTEKGKDVELRCDPISGHTALYWYRQSLGQGLEFLIYFQGNSAPDKSGLPSDRFSAERTGGSVSTLTIQRTQQEDSAVYLCASSLLFRRYEQYFGPGTRLTVT.

Of note for this clone: The same CDR3 can be traced to other DNA sequences in this sample. This chain uses TRBV5-1 with TRBJ2-2; no clear D. The CDR3 is made up of 12 amino acids. The V and J ends lost 5 bases and 0 bases respectively, with 2 bases between them. The germline CDR1 and CDR2 sequences are SGHRS and YFSETQ. The CDR3 nucleotides are TGCGCCAGCAGGCCGAACACCGGGGAGCTGTTTTTT. Encoded protein: CASRPNTGELFF.

The chain has TRBV28 and TRBJ2-7, with TRBD2 matching over 8 bases. The V and J ends lost 5 bases and 2 bases, in that order; junction bases with no gene match: 11. CDR3 size: 16 residues. The germline V gene encodes CDR1 MDHEN and CDR2 SYDVKM. CDR3 amino acids: CASSPILAGTPYEQYF. Here the CDR3 DNA reads TGTGCCAGCAGTCCAATCTTAGCGGGAACACCCTACGAGCAGTACTTC. The entire variable domain, with the rest obtained from reference TRBV28 and TRBJ2-7, is as follows: DVKVTQSSRYLVKRTGEKVFLECVQDMDHENMFWYRQDPGLGLRLIYFSYDVKMKEKGDIPEGYSVSREKKERFSLILESASTNQTSMYLCASSPILAGTPYEQYFGPGTRLTVT.

The chain employs TRBV19 and TRBJ1-2; 10 bases are a match to TRBD1. CDR1 LNHDA and CDR2 SQIVND come from the germline V gene (reference sequence). Losses at the gene ends were 7 bases for V and 3 bases for J; bases not matched to a gene: 11. There are 16 residues in the CDR3. Written as DNA, the CDR3 is TGTGCCAGTATTTTAACCGCCGGGACAGGGGACTATGGCTACACCTTC. Translated, it gives CASILTAGTGDYGYTF.

The chain uses TRBV5-4 and TRBJ2-5, with unresolved D. Germline assignment: CDR1 SGHNT and CDR2 YYREEE (reference sequence). With 4 bases removed from V and 5 bases from J, the gap between germline ends came to 6 bases. CDR3 length: 11 amino acids. The CDR3 nucleotides read TGTGCCAGCAGCCATACGGAGACCCAGTACTTC. It encodes CASSHTETQYF.

The chain has TRBV2 and TRBJ2-7; a weak D match, TRBD2 (5 bases). The germline V and J ends were trimmed by 8 bases and 1 base, with 18 bases remaining between them. Germline V gene data show CDR1 as SNHLY and CDR2 as FYNNEI. The CDR3 covers 15 residues. CDR3 region: CASRPSRGFSYEQYF. As DNA, the CDR3 is TGTGCCAGCCGGCCGAGTAGAGGGTTTTCCTACGAGCAGTACTTC.

The CDR3 DNA sequence: TGTGCCAGCAGTTTATCGGGATACTTAGACTACGAGCAGTACTTC. Residues: CASSLSGYLDYEQYF. The chain links TRBV27 to TRBJ2-7; D is unclear. The CDR3 has 15 residues. Germline V gene sequence: CDR1 MNHEY, CDR2 SMNVEV (reference sequence). V shed 0 bases and J shed 3 bases, with 12 bases lying between them.

The chain couples TRBV19 to TRBJ1-4; no reliable D call. CDR3 size: 14 residues. Germline lookup yields CDR1 LNHDA and CDR2 SQIVND (reference sequence). Trimming took off 3 bases at V and 4 bases at J, with 9 bases between the two ends. The CDR3 sequence: CASSIAVVNEKLFF. CDR3 bases: TGTGCCAGTAGTATTGCAGTCGTTAATGAAAAACTGTTTTTT.

This clone occurred once. V is TRBV6-6 and J is TRBJ1-2, with D maybe TRBD1 (5 bases). The germline gives CDR1 MNHNY, CDR2 SVGAGI (reference sequence). With 6 bases removed from V and 8 bases from J, the gap between germline ends came to 10 bases. The CDR3 is made up of 11 amino acids. The CDR3 reads CASRGLRGYTF. CDR3 sequence (DNA): TGTGCCAGCAGGGGGCTTCGGGGCTACACCTTC.

The CDR3 DNA follows: TGTGCCGGCCTCCGGGACTCAAACTCCGAGCAGTACTTC. It yields the protein CAGLRDSNSEQYF. The V and J genes are TRBV2 and TRBJ2-7; D possibly corresponds to TRBD2 (6 bases). From germline, CDR1 is SNHLY and CDR2 FYNNEI. This CDR3 is 13 amino acids long. Trimming left V 11 bases short and J 6 bases short, with 20 bases between. Looking up the rest from reference TRBV2 and TRBJ2-7 gives the full variable domain: EPEVTQTPSHQVTQMGQEVILRCVPISNHLYFYWYRQILGQKVEFLVSFYNNEISEKSEIFDDQFSVERPDGSNFTLKIRSTKLEDSAMYFCAGLRDSNSEQYFGPGTRLTVT.

The rearrangement uses TRBV28 and TRBJ1-5; 7 nucleotides line up with TRBD1. Trimming took 5 bases from V and 1 from J; bases not matched to a gene: 8. This CDR3 is 16 amino acids long. Germline-derived CDR1 and CDR2 are MDHEN and SYDVKM. The CDR3 here is CASSPHRGLSNQPQHF. CDR3 DNA sequence: TGTGCCAGCAGTCCCCACAGGGGCCTAAGCAATCAGCCCCAGCATTTT.

The chain joins TRBV5-1 to TRBJ2-6; D tentatively reads TRBD1 or TRBD2 (5 bases each). The CDR3 contains 15 residues. CDR1 and CDR2 from the germline V gene are SGHRS and YFSETQ. Trimming took 4 bases from V and 4 from J, leaving 12 bases between them. The CDR3 DNA sequence: TGCGCCAGCAGCGGGGGTACTGTAGGGGCCAACGTCCTGACTTTC. Protein: CASSGGTVGANVLTF.

This clone was seen once. The genes are TRBV18 and TRBJ2-7; tentative D call: TRBD1 (6 bases). Trimming cost V 0 bases and J 2 bases, with 20 bases left between them. Germline V gene lookup returns CDR1 KGHSH and CDR2 LQKENI. This CDR3 comprises 18 residues. Here the CDR3 reads CASSPPLLGAVDPYEQYF. The CDR3 DNA reads TGTGCCAGCTCACCACCGCTCTTGGGGGCAGTGGATCCCTACGAGCAGTACTTC.

The chain is built from TRBV6-5 and TRBJ2-5; D ambiguous. The CDR3 sequence is 13 residues long. V lost 4 bases, J lost 4 bases, and 10 bases lay in between. Germline V lookup: CDR1 MNHEY, CDR2 SVGAGI. CDR3 DNA: TGTGCCAGCAGTTCTTCCGGTTCAGAGACCCAGTACTTC. It yields the protein CASSSSGSETQYF.

The chain carries TRBV27 and TRBJ1-3; D unclear. The CDR3 is made up of 13 amino acids. Looked up from germline, CDR1 is MNHEY and CDR2 is SMNVEV (reference sequence). V lost 5 bases and J lost 3, with 8 bases in between. The CDR3 reads CASSPGSGNTIYF. CDR3 bases: TGTGCCAGCAGTCCGGGAAGTGGAAACACCATATATTTT.

This clone was observed once. The J gene is TRBJ2-1, the V gene TRBV29-1; D remains ambiguous. CDR1 is SQVTM and CDR2 is ANQGSEA in the germline V gene. Trimming pared 5 bases from V and 0 bases from J, leaving 11 bases between. The CDR3 length is 14 residues. The DNA of the CDR3 is TGCAGCGTTCGCTCGAGGAGCTCCTACAATGAGCAGTTCTTC. This translates into CSVRSRSSYNEQFF.

The V gene is TRBV18, the J gene TRBJ2-2, with TRBD2 matching over 7 bases. V gave up 5 bases and J gave up 2 bases; unmatched junction bases: 8. The CDR3 consists of 16 residues. Germline CDR1 and CDR2: KGHSH and LQKENI. The CDR3 DNA reads as TGTGCCAGCTCAAGGACTAGATCTCGAAACACCGGGGAGCTGTTTTTT. Protein sequence: CASSRTRSRNTGELFF.

CDR3 protein: CASSRSRDRGQDEKLFF. The CDR3 DNA follows: TGTGCCAGCAGCCGATCCCGGGACAGGGGTCAGGATGAAAAACTGTTTTTT. The J gene is TRBJ1-4, the V gene TRBV7-9, with 10 bases lining up with TRBD1. J was trimmed by 6 bases and V by 5 bases; bases with no gene match: 12. This CDR3 has 17 residues. Germline values: CDR1 SEHNR, CDR2 FQNEAQ (reference sequence).

The V call is TRBV7-9, the J call TRBJ1-2; D not certain. Germline V gene lookup returns CDR1 SEHNR and CDR2 FQNEAQ (reference sequence). There are 11 residues in the CDR3. The V and J ends lost 4 bases and 8 bases respectively, with 8 bases between them. The CDR3 here is CASSSEVGYTF. CDR3 bases: TGTGCCAGCAGCTCAGAAGTGGGCTACACCTTC.

This clone was found once. The chain uses TRBV4-1 and TRBJ2-7; no clear D. The germline V and J ends were trimmed by 0 bases and 1 base, with 16 bases remaining between them. This CDR3 has 17 amino acids. Germline CDR1 and CDR2: MGHRA and YSYEKL. In nucleotides, the CDR3 is TGCGCCAGCAGCCAAGAAACGTCGGTGGCACAGTCCTACGAGCAGTACTTC. Protein sequence: CASSQETSVAQSYEQYF.

The J gene is TRBJ2-1, the V gene TRBV7-8; D unclear. Germline CDR1 reads SGHVS; CDR2 reads FQNEAQ. This CDR3 comprises 9 residues. Trimming took 10 bases from V and 12 from J, leaving 10 bases between them. CDR3 nucleotide sequence: TGTGCCACGCTCAGTGGGCAGTTCTTC. Protein: CATLSGQFF.

A remark on this clone: Distinct nucleotide sequences in the sample also encode this CDR3. The chain is built from TRBV5-1 and TRBJ2-3; the D is unclear. The V gene lost 5 bases and the J gene lost 2 bases, with 6 bases spanning the gap. CDR3 length equals 12 residues. From germline, CDR1 is SGHRS and CDR2 YFSETQ. The CDR3 sequence: CASSSYTDTQYF. The CDR3 DNA follows: TGCGCCAGCAGTTCCTACACAGATACGCAGTATTTT. The whole variable domain, remainder taken from reference TRBV5-1 and TRBJ2-3, is KAGVTQTPRYLIKTRGQQVTLSCSPISGHRSVSWYQQTPGQGLQFLFEYFSETQRNKGNFPGRFSGRQFSNSRSEMNVSTLELGDSALYLCASSSYTDTQYFGPGTRLTVL.

V usage is TRBV29-1 and J usage is TRBJ2-2, with TRBD2 identical over 15 bases. The CDR3 runs to 16 residues. CDR1 and CDR2 from the germline V gene are SQVTM and ANQGSEA. V gave up 4 bases and J gave up 7 bases; unmatched junction bases: 7. CDR3 sequence (DNA): TGCAGCGTTGCGAGGACTAGCGGGAGGGAAGGCGGGGAGCTGTTTTTT. This encodes CSVARTSGREGGELFF.

The chain uses TRBV19 and TRBJ2-5; 10 nucleotides line up with TRBD1. The J segment lost 4 bases and the V segment lost 6 bases, leaving 2 bases of the junction unmatched. Germline V gene data show CDR1 as LNHDA and CDR2 as SQIVND (reference sequence). The CDR3 contains 13 residues. CDR3 protein: CASRDRGIETQYF. In DNA, the CDR3 is TGTGCCAGTAGGGACAGGGGGATAGAGACCCAGTACTTC. Together with reference TRBV19 and TRBJ2-5, the CDR3 gives the full variable domain: DGGITQSPKYLFRKEGQNVTLSCEQNLNHDAMYWYRQDPGQGLRLIYYSQIVNDFQKGDIAEGYSVSREKKESFPLTVTSAQKNPTAFYLCASRDRGIETQYFGPGTRLLVL.

This chain uses TRBV5-5 with TRBJ1-1; 10 nucleotides align to TRBD1. CDR1 is SGHKS and CDR2 is YYEKEE in the germline V gene (reference sequence). This CDR3 has 16 amino acids. Germline trimming cut 1 base from V and 0 bases from J; bases unmatched to any gene: 3. The CDR3 region is CASSLTGQGLNTEAFF. In nucleotides, the CDR3 is TGTGCCAGCAGCTTGACGGGACAGGGGTTGAACACTGAAGCTTTCTTT.

The rearrangement joins TRBV30 to TRBJ2-7; D gene ambiguous. Germline values: CDR1 GTSNPN, CDR2 SVGIG (reference sequence). The CDR3 sequence is 17 residues long. The V end was cut by 0 bases, the J end by 1 base, with 19 bases between. CDR3 loop: CAWSVPIEWGWSYEQYF. CDR3 DNA sequence: TGTGCCTGGAGTGTACCAATCGAGTGGGGATGGTCCTACGAGCAGTACTTC.